This T cell receptor (beta chain) came from a study of blood T cell repertoires in COVID-19. Looking at the study overall: Samples of COVID-19 (acute and convalescent) were obtained from the United States, Italy and Spain.

Germline V gene data show CDR1 as SGHVS and CDR2 as FQNEAQ. V dropped 3 bases and J dropped 0 bases, with 14 bases sitting between them. This CDR3 contains 16 residues. Per the original methods: Counts of nucleated cells, estimated from reference gene primer amplification, were obtained. This table comes from immunoSEQ multiplex PCR, and its TCRdb copy is limited to in-frame clones, with some not included. From that table come the V and J calls and clone size; the DNA was used to work out D and trimming. The sample lists over 120,000 clones; roughly 80% were seen once. Material for sequencing was peripheral blood. The sequence was collected from a woman aged 50 to 65 with active or convalescent COVID-19. The chain recombines TRBV7-8 with TRBJ1-2; no definite D call. CDR3 DNA: TGTGCCAGCAGCTTGGTCGGGTCAGATACTAACTATGGCTACACCTTC. Its protein product is CASSLVGSDTNYGYTF.